This T cell receptor beta chain originates from a study of blood T cell repertoires in COVID-19. Background on the study: Collection of acute and convalescent COVID-19 samples took place in the United States, Italy and Spain. Nucleic acid was either cDNA or gDNA, and it came from T cells, B-cell-depleted T cells, or PBMCs.

CDR1 is MNHEY and CDR2 is SMNVEV in the germline V gene (reference sequence). The CDR3 extends over 14 amino acids. Unmatched junction bases numbered 7, after V lost 8 bases and J lost 7 bases. Seattle participants joined during active infection and were tracked over time. Produced via immunoSEQ multiplex PCR; TCRdb's table is partial and in-frame only. Of fewer than 400,000 clones listed, almost 90% are singletons. The TCR sequence derives from a woman younger than 45 with COVID-19, enrolled during active disease. The chain uses TRBV27 and TRBJ2-7; 14 bases are shared with TRBD2. Material for sequencing was peripheral blood. The chain's CDR3 is CASRPGLAGVEQYF. The CDR3 nucleotides are TGTGCCAGCCGCCCGGGACTAGCGGGAGTAGAGCAGTACTTC.